This TCR beta chain was recorded in a study of molecular identifiers for immune sequencing clone quantification. Study outcomes and limitations: Clones that exceeded 20 RNA copies held over 97% of effector molecules, yet under 1% in naive cells.

TCRdb fed the PCR reads into MiXCR, producing one record per CDR3 protein. The data show under 600,000 distinct CDR3 sequences, 20% to 25% seen once. This clonotype was detected many times. Its target is not known. V lost 0 bases, J lost 2 bases, and 12 bases lay in between. Looked up from germline, CDR1 is LGHNA and CDR2 is YSLEER. The CDR3 runs 16 residues. This clonotype was obtained from a human donor in good health. Some libraries in this study had Jurkat cell RNA spiked in. Sequencing used naive CD8+ T cells from blood, with Jurkat cell RNA spiked in. Sample subset: FACS-sorted CD8+CD4-CCR7+CD45RA+ naive T cells. The chain has TRBV4-3 and TRBJ2-3; no firm D call. The CDR3 sequence is CASSQEIGVSTDTQYF. The CDR3, as DNA: TGCGCCAGCAGCCAAGAAATTGGGGTTTCCACAGATACGCAGTATTTT.